These 11 T cell receptor beta chains were sequenced from one sample in a study of blood T cells in healthy people across ages. With a J-beta primer mix and a sample-barcoded 5' primer, a second PCR ran roughly 6 to 11 cycles. One entry per CDR3 protein results from TCRdb running MiXCR on the 5' RACE reads. The sample yields around 750,000 distinct CDR3 sequences, approximately 53% seen once. The material sequenced was blood. Receptors originate from a man at least 80 years old in good health.

Only one count was recorded for this clonotype. The chain links TRBV20-1 to TRBJ2-1; 9 bases are a match to TRBD2. This CDR3 is 13 amino acids long. Trimming took 6 bases from V and 6 from J; bases not matched to a gene: 6. Germline V gene lookup returns CDR1 DFQATT and CDR2 SNEGSKA (reference sequence). DNA of the CDR3: TGCAGTGCGCGGGAGGGCCATTTCAATGAGCAGTTCTTC. This encodes CSAREGHFNEQFF.

This chain connects TRBV12-3 or TRBV12-4 to TRBJ2-3, with 10 nucleotides matching TRBD2. Unmatched junction bases numbered 8, after V lost 7 bases and J lost 1 base. The CDR3 covers 16 residues. CDR3 residues: CASKVVLAGGTDTQYF. The CDR3 bases are TGTGCCAGCAAGGTTGTCCTAGCGGGGGGCACAGATACGCAGTATTTT.

The gene calls are TRBV13 and TRBJ2-5; a weak D match, TRBD2 (6 bases). V lost 2 bases, J lost 11 bases, and 18 bases lay in between. This CDR3 has 14 amino acids. Germline lookup yields CDR1 PRHDT and CDR2 FYEKMQ (reference sequence). CDR3 DNA sequence: TGTGCCAGCAGCTTACGGGGACTCCTCTGGGAGCAGTACTTC. This sequence encodes CASSLRGLLWEQYF. The full variable domain, completed using reference TRBV13 and TRBJ2-5, is AAGVIQSPRHLIKEKRETATLKCYPIPRHDTVYWYQQGPGQDPQFLISFYEKMQSDKGSIPDRFSAQQFSDYHSELNMSSLELGDSALYFCASSLRGLLWEQYFGPGTRLLVL.

The genes are TRBV5-1 and TRBJ2-1, with 10 bases that match TRBD2. Germline V CDR1 and CDR2: SGHRS, YFSETQ. There are 14 residues in the CDR3. The V and J ends lost 6 bases and 2 bases, in that order; junction bases with no gene match: 2. CDR3 sequence reads: CASMLAGAYNEQFF. DNA for the CDR3: TGCGCCAGCATGCTAGCGGGAGCCTACAATGAGCAGTTCTTC.

In its sample, this clonotype was seen a few times. J is TRBJ2-6 and V is TRBV11-1; 7 bases match TRBD1. The junction had 17 bases not matched to a gene; V was cut back by 5 bases and J by 4 bases. CDR3 size: 19 residues. Per germline, CDR1 SGHAT and CDR2 FQDESV (reference sequence). The CDR3 nucleotides read TGTGCCAGCAGCCGATTGCGAGGGGGCCTCGGCCGAGGGGCCAACGTCCTGACTTTC. This gives the protein CASSRLRGGLGRGANVLTF.

V is TRBV20-1 and J is TRBJ2-3; 13 bases line up with TRBD2. This CDR3 has 14 amino acids. Germline-derived CDR1 and CDR2 are DFQATT and SNEGSKA (reference sequence). Trimming took 6 bases from V and 7 from J; bases not matched to a gene: 7. The CDR3 region has the DNA TGCAGTGCAATTCCGGGACTAGCGGGAAATACGCAGTATTTT. This encodes CSAIPGLAGNTQYF.

This clonotype was detected only a few times. The genes are TRBV3-1 and TRBJ2-1, with 8 nucleotides matching TRBD2. Germline-derived CDR1 and CDR2 are LGHDT and YNNKEL (reference sequence). Trimming cost V 5 bases and J 6 bases; bases outside gene matches: 6. This CDR3 contains 14 residues. CDR3 in DNA: TGTGCCAGCAGCAAAAAAGCGGGGGTCAATGAGCAGTTCTTC. Translating it yields CASSKKAGVNEQFF.

The chain links TRBV20-1 to TRBJ2-7, with 11 bases that match TRBD1. Unmatched junction bases numbered 3, after V lost 4 bases and J lost 1 base. The length of the CDR3 is 14 residues. Germline V gene sequence: CDR1 DFQATT, CDR2 SNEGSKA (reference sequence). The CDR3 DNA reads TGCAGTGCTATCGGGACAGGGGGATCCTACGAGCAGTACTTC. Translation: CSAIGTGGSYEQYF.

The V and J genes are TRBV20-1 and TRBJ2-3, with TRBD2 matching 13 bases. Trimming at V came to 0 bases and at J to 5 bases, leaving 5 bases not matched to a gene. Germline V gene sequence: CDR1 DFQATT, CDR2 SNEGSKA (reference sequence). The CDR3 has 16 amino acids. This CDR3 reads CSARDPRTSGGDTQYF. CDR3 nucleotides: TGCAGTGCTAGAGACCCCCGGACTAGCGGGGGAGATACGCAGTATTTT.

The chain couples TRBV7-8 to TRBJ2-1; D is unresolved. V was trimmed by 5 bases and J by 9 bases, leaving 14 bases between them. Per the germline V gene, CDR1 is SGHVS and CDR2 is FQNEAQ. This CDR3 contains 13 residues. The CDR3 DNA reads TGTGCCAGCAGCCGAAGGGAATCAGGTGAGCAGTTCTTC. It specifies CASSRRESGEQFF.

This clonotype occurred a few times. The chain links TRBV29-1 to TRBJ2-1; 12 nucleotides match TRBD1. The germline gives CDR1 SQVTM, CDR2 ANQGSEA. The CDR3 length is 12 residues. The ends lost 7 bases at V and 12 bases at J; junction bases unmatched: 7. CDR3 DNA sequence: TGCAGCGACCGGGACAGGGGGCGGGTGCAGTTCTTC. This gives the protein CSDRDRGRVQFF.